A single sample is the source of the 5 T cell receptor beta chains below, sequenced in a study of T cells in Graves' hyperthyroidism and ophthalmopathy (dated by TCRdb to between 2018 and 2020). The library was prepared using multiplex PCR. These reads were obtained on an Illumina HiSeq 2000. TCR beta CDR3 regions were amplified from RNA transcripts. For the first round of RT-PCR on the TCR CDR3, the HTBI primer set was used together with the Qiagen OneStep RT-PCR kit. Using fastp at Q25 and MiXCR, TCRdb reprocessed the public reads and kept productive beta chains. A single entry per CDR3 protein holds the most common genes and DNA from its merged rows. In all, the sample holds under 450,000 distinct CDR3 sequences, and approximately 13% of those were seen once. The top ten clones comprise around 20% of the sample. Material: blood. Every receptor here comes from a man aged 25-45 years with Graves' hyperthyroidism that later progressed to Graves' ophthalmopathy.

This clonotype was seen many times. The CDR3 bases are TGTGCTAGTGGTCATCAGGAGTCCACTGAAGCTTTCTTT. The encoded protein is CASGHQESTEAFF. The chain joins TRBV12-5 to TRBJ1-1; no clear D gene. The CDR3 sequence is 13 residues long. V was pared by 5 bases and J by 4 bases, with 11 bases between. Germline CDR1 LGHNT, CDR2 FRNRAP.

This clonotype was counted a few times. V usage is TRBV5-4 and J usage is TRBJ2-2, with 14 bases identical to TRBD2. The V gene end was trimmed by 0 bases and the J gene end by 5 bases; junction bases not matched to a gene: 3. The CDR3 contains 17 residues. Per the germline V gene, CDR1 is SGHNT and CDR2 is YYREEE (reference sequence). CDR3 protein: CASSLGGLAGVTGELFF. The CDR3, as DNA: TGTGCCAGCAGCTTGGGGGGACTAGCGGGGGTTACCGGGGAGCTGTTTTTT.

This clonotype was seen a few times. CDR3 coding DNA: TGTGCCAGTAGTCTAAGGGCGCGGCTTGGCTACACCTTC. This gives the protein CASSLRARLGYTF. This chain uses TRBV19 with TRBJ1-2; D uncertain. CDR3 length: 13 residues. Germline V CDR1 and CDR2: LNHDA, SQIVND (reference sequence). V was shortened by 5 bases and J by 7 bases, with 14 bases between the two germline ends.

In DNA form, the CDR3 reads TGTGCCAGCAGCCAATCCCTTGGGTTTAACTATGGCTACACCTTC. Protein product: CASSQSLGFNYGYTF. V is TRBV3-1 and J is TRBJ1-2, with D uncertain. The CDR3 covers 15 residues. V shed 2 bases and J shed 1 base, with 11 bases lying between them. Germline V gives CDR1 LGHDT, CDR2 YNNKEL (reference sequence).

This clonotype was seen many times. V and J are TRBV28 and TRBJ1-1; maybe TRBD1 (5 bases). With 2 bases removed from V and 7 bases from J, the gap between germline ends came to 20 bases. The CDR3 loop spans 16 amino acids. Germline CDR1 and CDR2: MDHEN and SYDVKM. CDR3 protein: CASSLVTGRQTDEAFF. CDR3 DNA: TGTGCCAGCAGTTTAGTGACGGGCCGACAGACCGATGAAGCTTTCTTT.